Listed here are 10 T cell receptor beta chains from one sample, sequenced in a study of CD8+ T cells in alopecia areata. Following extraction, RNA underwent reverse transcription to cDNA, which served as the sequencing template. This table comes from immunoSEQ multiplex PCR, and its TCRdb copy is limited to in-frame clones, with some not included. The repertoire consists of 220,000 or so clones, with roughly 57% occurring once and the leading ten covering approximately 0.44%. This sample comprised CD4+ T cells sorted from blood, obtained at week 0. These receptors were obtained from a human donor with alopecia areata.

J is TRBJ1-5 and V is TRBV27, with D unresolved. Trimming left V 5 bases short and J 5 bases short, with 16 bases between. In germline, CDR1 is MNHEY, CDR2 SMNVEV (reference sequence). The CDR3 is 15 amino acids. CDR3 loop: CASSPTVQFDQPQHF. CDR3 nucleotides: TGTGCCAGCAGTCCGACCGTCCAGTTTGATCAGCCCCAGCATTTT.

J is TRBJ1-2 and V is TRBV25-1; 12 bases agree with TRBD1. Trimming took 0 bases from V and 6 from J; bases not matched to a gene: 8. CDR3 length: 17 residues. The germline V gene encodes CDR1 MGHDK and CDR2 SYGVNS. CDR3 DNA sequence: TGTGCCAGCAGTGAATACCCTGTGGGACAGGGGGCCGATGGCTACACCTTC. This encodes CASSEYPVGQGADGYTF.

The CDR3 loop reads CASTEQLAGGAQFF. In DNA, the CDR3 is TGTGCCAGCACCGAGCAATTAGCGGGGGGCGCGCAGTTCTTC. The chain links TRBV6-1 to TRBJ2-1; TRBD2 matches at 10 bases. With V trimmed by 7 bases and J by 12 bases, 12 bases remained unmatched. The CDR3 is made up of 14 amino acids. Germline V lookup: CDR1 MNHNS, CDR2 SASEGT.

V and J are TRBV20-1 and TRBJ1-2; D possibly corresponds to TRBD1 (6 bases). Between the trimmed V and J ends, which lost 8 bases and 2 bases, there was a span of 9 bases. The length of the CDR3 is 11 residues. Per germline, CDR1 DFQATT and CDR2 SNEGSKA (reference sequence). The CDR3 DNA is TGCAGTACTACAGGGAACTATGGCTACACCTTC. This encodes CSTTGNYGYTF.

V usage is TRBV30 and J usage is TRBJ2-3; D uncertain. The CDR3 consists of 13 residues. V dropped 1 base and J dropped 4 bases, with 9 bases sitting between them. Germline V lookup: CDR1 GTSNPN, CDR2 SVGIG (reference sequence). Here the CDR3 DNA reads TGTGCCTGGAGTGGCAACTACGCAGATACGCAGTATTTT. Its translation is CAWSGNYADTQYF.

The chain recombines TRBV6-5 with TRBJ1-3; no clear D. Germline V gives CDR1 MNHEY, CDR2 SVGAGI. This CDR3 is built from 14 residues. Trimming cost V 5 bases and J 5 bases, with 13 bases left between them. The CDR3, as DNA: TGTGCCAGCAGTCAAACACCATGGCGAAACACCATATATTTT. Translation gives CASSQTPWRNTIYF.

The J gene is TRBJ2-2, the V gene TRBV30; 9 positions agree with TRBD2. CDR1 GTSNPN and CDR2 SVGIG come from the germline V gene (reference sequence). The CDR3 extends over 18 amino acids. After removal of 3 bases from V and 4 bases from J, the junction contained 15 bases not matched to a gene. The CDR3 is CAWRGPLGGGALTGELFF. In nucleotides, the CDR3 is TGTGCCTGGAGAGGGCCCCTTGGCGGGGGGGCGCTCACCGGGGAGCTGTTTTTT.

The chain employs TRBV18 and TRBJ1-2; 10 nucleotides agree with TRBD1. With V trimmed by 1 base and J by 8 bases, 4 bases remained unmatched. This CDR3 is 14 amino acids long. Germline V gene data show CDR1 as KGHSH and CDR2 as LQKENI. The CDR3 DNA is TGTGCCAGCTCACCACAAGACAGGGGGCCGGGCTACACCTTC. Its protein is CASSPQDRGPGYTF.

CDR3 sequence (DNA): TGTGCCAGCAGTAACGGGGGTTGGGAAAAACTGTTTTTT. It specifies CASSNGGWEKLFF. The chain is built from TRBV25-1 and TRBJ1-4, with D perhaps TRBD1 (5 bases). The V gene's germline CDR1 is MGHDK and CDR2 SYGVNS. There are 13 residues in the CDR3. V lost 5 bases to trimming and J lost 8 bases, with 12 bases between them.

J is TRBJ1-5 and V is TRBV30, with D possibly matching TRBD1 (6 bases). V lost 1 base, J lost 5 bases, and 12 bases lay in between. The CDR3 contains 14 residues. Germline V lookup: CDR1 GTSNPN, CDR2 SVGIG (reference sequence). CDR3 residues: CAWSAGGHDQPQHF. DNA of the CDR3: TGTGCCTGGAGTGCGGGGGGCCATGATCAGCCCCAGCATTTT. Combining the CDR3 with reference TRBV30 and TRBJ1-5 gives the whole variable domain SQTIHQWPATLVQPVGSPLSLECTVEGTSNPNLYWYRQAAGRGLQLLFYSVGIGQISSEVPQNLSASRPQDRQFILSSKKLLLSDSGFYLCAWSAGGHDQPQHFGDGTRLSIL.